This record covers a single TCR beta chain. The primer mix had 60 Vbeta and 13 Jbeta primers. This table comes from immunoSEQ multiplex PCR, and its TCRdb copy is limited to in-frame clones, with some not included. This sample has some 170,000 clones, with roughly 80% found just once. This CDR3 region has 15 residues. V was clipped by 0 bases and J by 7 bases, with 14 bases between them. Germline V CDR1 and CDR2: SGHRS, YFSETQ. The data are from a study of cytomegalovirus exposure and HLA in healthy donors. The clonotype comes from a man in his forties in good health and CMV-seronegative. The chain has TRBV5-1 and TRBJ2-1, with D hard to call. Material: PBMCs. In DNA form, the CDR3 reads TGCGCCAGCAGCTTGGCGTGGGCTTTGGCTAATGAGCAGTTCTTC. Translating it yields CASSLAWALANEQFF.